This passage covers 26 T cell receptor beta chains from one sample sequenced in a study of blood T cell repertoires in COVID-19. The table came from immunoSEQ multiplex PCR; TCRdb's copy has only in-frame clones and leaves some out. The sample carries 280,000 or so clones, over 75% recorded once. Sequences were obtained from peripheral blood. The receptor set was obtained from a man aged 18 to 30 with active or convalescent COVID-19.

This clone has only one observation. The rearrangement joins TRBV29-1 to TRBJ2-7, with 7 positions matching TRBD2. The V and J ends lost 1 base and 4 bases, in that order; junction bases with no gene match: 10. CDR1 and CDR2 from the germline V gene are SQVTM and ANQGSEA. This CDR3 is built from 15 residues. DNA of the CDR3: TGCAGCGTTGAAGTAACGCAGGGAGGGGAATACGAGCAGTACTTC. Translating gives CSVEVTQGGEYEQYF.

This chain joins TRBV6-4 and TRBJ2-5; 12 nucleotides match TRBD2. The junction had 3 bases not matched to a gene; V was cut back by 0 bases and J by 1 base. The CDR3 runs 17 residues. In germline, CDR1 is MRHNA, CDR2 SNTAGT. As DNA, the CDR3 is TGTGCCAGCAGTGACTCGCGACTAGCGGGGGCCCAAGAGACCCAGTACTTC. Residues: CASSDSRLAGAQETQYF.

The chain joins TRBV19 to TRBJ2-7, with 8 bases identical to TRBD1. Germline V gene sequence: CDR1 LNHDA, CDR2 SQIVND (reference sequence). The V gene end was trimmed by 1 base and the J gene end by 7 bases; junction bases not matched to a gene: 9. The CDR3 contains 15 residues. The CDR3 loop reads CASSIGTGSPLEQYF. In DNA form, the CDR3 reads TGTGCCAGTAGTATAGGGACAGGGAGCCCTCTGGAGCAGTACTTC.

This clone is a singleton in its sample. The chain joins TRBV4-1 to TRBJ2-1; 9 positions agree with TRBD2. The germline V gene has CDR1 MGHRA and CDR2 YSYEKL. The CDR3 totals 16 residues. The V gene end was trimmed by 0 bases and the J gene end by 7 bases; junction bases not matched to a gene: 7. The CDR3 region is CASSQEGLAGINEQFF. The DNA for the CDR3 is TGCGCCAGCAGCCAAGAGGGGCTAGCGGGGATTAATGAGCAGTTCTTC.

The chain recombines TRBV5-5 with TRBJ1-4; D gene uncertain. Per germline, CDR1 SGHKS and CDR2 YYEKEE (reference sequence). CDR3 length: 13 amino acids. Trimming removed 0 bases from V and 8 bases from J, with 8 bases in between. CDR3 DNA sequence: TGTGCCAGCAGCTTGGCCTCGGGGGAAAAACTGTTTTTT. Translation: CASSLASGEKLFF.

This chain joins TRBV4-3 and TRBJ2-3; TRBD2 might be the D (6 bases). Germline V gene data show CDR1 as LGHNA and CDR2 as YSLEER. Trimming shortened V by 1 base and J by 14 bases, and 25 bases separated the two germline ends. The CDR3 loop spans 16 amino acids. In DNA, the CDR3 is TGCGCCAGCAGCCAAGCCGGGGGAAAATTGGTTAATCGGCTGTATTTT. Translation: CASSQAGGKLVNRLYF.

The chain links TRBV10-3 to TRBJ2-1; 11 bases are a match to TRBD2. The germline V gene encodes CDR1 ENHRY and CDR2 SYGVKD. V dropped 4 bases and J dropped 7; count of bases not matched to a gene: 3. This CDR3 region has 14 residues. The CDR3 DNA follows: TGTGCCATCAGTGTGACTAGCGGGGAAAATGAGCAGTTCTTC. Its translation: CAISVTSGENEQFF.

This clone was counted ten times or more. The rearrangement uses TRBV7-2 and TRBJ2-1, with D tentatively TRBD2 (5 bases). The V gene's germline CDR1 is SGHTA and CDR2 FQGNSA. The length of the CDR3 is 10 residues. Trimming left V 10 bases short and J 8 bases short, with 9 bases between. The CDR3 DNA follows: TGTGCCATAGGGCGGGATGAGCAGTTCTTC. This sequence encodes CAIGRDEQFF. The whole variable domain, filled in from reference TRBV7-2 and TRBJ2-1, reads GAGVSQSPSNKVTEKGKDVELRCDPISGHTALYWYRQSLGQGLEFLIYFQGNSAPDKSGLPSDRFSAERTGGSVSTLTIQRTQQEDSAVYLCAIGRDEQFFGPGTRLTVL.

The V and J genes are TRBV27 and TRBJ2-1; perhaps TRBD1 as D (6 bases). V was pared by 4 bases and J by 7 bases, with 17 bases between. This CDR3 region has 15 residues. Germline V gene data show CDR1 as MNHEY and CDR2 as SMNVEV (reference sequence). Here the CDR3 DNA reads TGTGCCAGCAGTTCTACAGGGACGATAACGAATGAGCAGTTCTTC. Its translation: CASSSTGTITNEQFF.

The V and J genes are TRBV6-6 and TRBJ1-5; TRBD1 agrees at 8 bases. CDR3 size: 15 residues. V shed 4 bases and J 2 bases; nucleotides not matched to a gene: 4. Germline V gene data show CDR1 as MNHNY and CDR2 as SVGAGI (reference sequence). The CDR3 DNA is TGTGCCAGCAGTTGGACAGGGATTGGCAATCAGCCCCAGCATTTT. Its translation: CASSWTGIGNQPQHF.

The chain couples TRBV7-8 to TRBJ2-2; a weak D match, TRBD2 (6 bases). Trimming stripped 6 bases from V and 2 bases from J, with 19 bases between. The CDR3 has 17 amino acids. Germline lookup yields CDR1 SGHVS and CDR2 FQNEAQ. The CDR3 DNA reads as TGTGCCAGCAGATCAGGAGGGGACGGGACCAACACCGGGGAGCTGTTTTTT. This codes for CASRSGGDGTNTGELFF.

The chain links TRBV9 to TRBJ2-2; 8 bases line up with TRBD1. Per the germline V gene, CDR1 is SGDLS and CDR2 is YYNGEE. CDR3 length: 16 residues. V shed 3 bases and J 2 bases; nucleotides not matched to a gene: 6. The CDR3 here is CASSEPGTGNTGELFF. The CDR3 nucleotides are TGTGCCAGCAGCGAACCCGGGACAGGAAACACCGGGGAGCTGTTTTTT.

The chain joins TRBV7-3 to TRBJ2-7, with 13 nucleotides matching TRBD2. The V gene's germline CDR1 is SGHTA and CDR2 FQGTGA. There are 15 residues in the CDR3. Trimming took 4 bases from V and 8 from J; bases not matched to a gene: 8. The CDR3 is CASSSSGTSGDKQYF. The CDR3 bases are TGTGCCAGCAGCTCCTCCGGGACTAGCGGGGATAAGCAGTACTTC.

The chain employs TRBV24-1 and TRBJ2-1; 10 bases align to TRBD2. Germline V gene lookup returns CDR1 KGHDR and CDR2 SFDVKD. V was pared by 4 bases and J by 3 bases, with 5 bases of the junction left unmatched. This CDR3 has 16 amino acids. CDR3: CATSDSGLADYNEQFF. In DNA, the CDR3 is TGTGCCACCAGTGACTCCGGACTAGCGGACTACAATGAGCAGTTCTTC.

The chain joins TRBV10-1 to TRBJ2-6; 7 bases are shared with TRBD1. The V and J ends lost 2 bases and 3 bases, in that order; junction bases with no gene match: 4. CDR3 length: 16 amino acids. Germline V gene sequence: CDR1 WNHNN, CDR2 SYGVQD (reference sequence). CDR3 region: CASSEGTGVGANVLTF. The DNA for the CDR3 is TGCGCCAGCAGTGAGGGAACAGGGGTTGGGGCCAACGTCCTGACTTTC.

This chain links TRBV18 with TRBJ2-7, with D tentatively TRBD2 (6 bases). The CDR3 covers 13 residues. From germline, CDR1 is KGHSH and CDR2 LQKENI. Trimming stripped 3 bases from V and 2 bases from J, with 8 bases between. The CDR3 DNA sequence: TGTGCCAGCTCACCCGGACTACCCTACGAGCAGTACTTC. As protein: CASSPGLPYEQYF.

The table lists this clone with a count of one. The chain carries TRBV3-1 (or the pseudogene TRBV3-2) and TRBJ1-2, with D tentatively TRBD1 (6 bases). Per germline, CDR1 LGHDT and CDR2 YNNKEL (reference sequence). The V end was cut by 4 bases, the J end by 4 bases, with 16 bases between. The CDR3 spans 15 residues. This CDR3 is CASSPPVRGSYGYTF. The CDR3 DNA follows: TGTGCCAGCAGCCCCCCCGTCAGGGGCTCCTATGGCTACACCTTC.

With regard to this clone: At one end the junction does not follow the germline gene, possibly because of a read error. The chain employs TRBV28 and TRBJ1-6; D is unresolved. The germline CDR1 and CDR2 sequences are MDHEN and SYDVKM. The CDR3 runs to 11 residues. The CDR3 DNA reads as TGTGCCAGCAGTTTTGCCGCCCAAGAAACTTTT. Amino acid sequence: CASSFAAQETF.

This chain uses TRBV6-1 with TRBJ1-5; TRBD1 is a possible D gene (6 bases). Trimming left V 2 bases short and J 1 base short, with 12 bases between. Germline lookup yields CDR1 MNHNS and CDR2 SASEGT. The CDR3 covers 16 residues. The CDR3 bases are TGTGCCAGCAGTGAACGGGGCAGGGGAAGCAATCAGCCCCAGCATTTT. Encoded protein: CASSERGRGSNQPQHF.

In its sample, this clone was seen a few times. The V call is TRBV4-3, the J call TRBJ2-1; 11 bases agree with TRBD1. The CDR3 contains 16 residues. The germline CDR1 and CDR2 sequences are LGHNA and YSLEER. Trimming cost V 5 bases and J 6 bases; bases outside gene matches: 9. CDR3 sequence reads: CASSAAFGTGGNEQFF. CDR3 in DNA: TGCGCCAGCAGCGCGGCCTTCGGGACAGGGGGCAATGAGCAGTTCTTC.

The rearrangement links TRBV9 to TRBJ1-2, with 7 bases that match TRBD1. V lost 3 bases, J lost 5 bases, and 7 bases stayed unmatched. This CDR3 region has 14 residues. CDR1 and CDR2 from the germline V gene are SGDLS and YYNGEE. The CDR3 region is CASSAAGTDYGYTF. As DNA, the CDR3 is TGTGCCAGCAGCGCGGCCGGGACAGATTATGGCTACACCTTC.

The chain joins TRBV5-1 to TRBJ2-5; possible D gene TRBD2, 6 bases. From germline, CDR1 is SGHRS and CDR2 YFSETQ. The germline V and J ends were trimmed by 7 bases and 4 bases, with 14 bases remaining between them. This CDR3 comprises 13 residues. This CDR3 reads CASCRDSAETQYF. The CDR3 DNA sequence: TGCGCCAGCTGCCGGGACTCAGCAGAGACCCAGTACTTC.

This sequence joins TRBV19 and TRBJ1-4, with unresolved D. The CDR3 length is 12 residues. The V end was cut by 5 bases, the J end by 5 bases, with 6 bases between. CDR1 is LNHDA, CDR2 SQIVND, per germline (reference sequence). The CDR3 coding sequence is TGTGCCAGTAGTCCCCAGAATGAAAAACTGTTTTTT. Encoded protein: CASSPQNEKLFF.

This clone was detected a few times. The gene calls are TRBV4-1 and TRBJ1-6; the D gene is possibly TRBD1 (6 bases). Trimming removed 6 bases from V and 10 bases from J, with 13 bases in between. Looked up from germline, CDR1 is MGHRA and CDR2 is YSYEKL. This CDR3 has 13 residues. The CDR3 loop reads CASSHRDISPLHF. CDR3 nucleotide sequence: TGCGCCAGCAGTCATCGGGACATCTCACCCCTCCACTTT.

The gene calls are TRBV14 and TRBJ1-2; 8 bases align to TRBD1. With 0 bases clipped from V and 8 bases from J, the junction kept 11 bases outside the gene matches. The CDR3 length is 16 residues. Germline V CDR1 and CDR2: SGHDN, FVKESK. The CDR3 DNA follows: TGTGCCAGCAGCCAAGATTCAGGGGGCCCCCTCGGGGGCTACACCTTC. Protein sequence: CASSQDSGGPLGGYTF. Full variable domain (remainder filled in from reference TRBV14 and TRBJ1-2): EAGVTQFPSHSVIEKGQTVTLRCDPISGHDNLYWYRRVMGKEIKFLLHFVKESKQDESGMPNNRFLAERTGGTYSTLKVQPAELEDSGVYFCASSQDSGGPLGGYTFGSGTRLTVV.

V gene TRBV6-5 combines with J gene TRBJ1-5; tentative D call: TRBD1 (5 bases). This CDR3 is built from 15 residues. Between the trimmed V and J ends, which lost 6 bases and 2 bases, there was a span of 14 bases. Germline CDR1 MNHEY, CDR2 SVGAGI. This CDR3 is CASRPDSSRNQPQHF. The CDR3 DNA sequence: TGTGCCAGCAGACCCGACAGTTCCCGCAATCAGCCCCAGCATTTT.